Listed here is a single T cell receptor (beta chain). Sequence at one end of the junction differs from germline and may be a read error. This specimen belongs to a study of blood T cells in healthy people across ages. Combining a sample-barcoded 5' primer with a J-beta primer mix, a second PCR ran for roughly 7 to 11 cycles. TCRdb analysed the 5' RACE reads with MiXCR anew, one entry per CDR3 protein. Of 650,000 to 800,000 distinct CDR3 sequences in the sample, under 65% were seen once. The sample was blood. This sequence was found in a woman at least 80 years old in good health.

Written as DNA, the CDR3 is TGTGTCAGCAGCTTGGAACAGTCTAACTATGGCTACACCTTC. It translates to CVSSLEQSNYGYTF. The chain is built from TRBV5-5 and TRBJ1-2; D is unresolved. The CDR3 is 14 amino acids. Germline loops: CDR1 SGHKS, CDR2 YYEKEE (reference sequence).